One sample yielded the 12 T cell receptor beta chains listed below, sequenced in a study of vaccination effects on CD4 cells after COVID-19. Their recognized antigens are unknown. Antigen-specific CD4+ T cells were expanded with viral peptide pools in the ViraFEST assay before sequencing. Isolating CD4+ T cells followed ten to eleven days of culture. Infection with SARS-CoV-2 occurred in the person between March and December 2020, and PCR confirmed it. The assay was immunoSEQ multiplex PCR, and TCRdb's table has in-frame clones only and misses some. This table has tens of thousands of clones, 69% appearing once. The sequencing used CD4+ T cells from PBMCs cultured with SARS-CoV-2 spike peptides, collected before COVID-19 vaccination. The receptors stem from a human donor who had a prior SARS-CoV-2 infection.

This clone was seen just once. The chain couples TRBV19 to TRBJ2-1; 8 bases are a match to TRBD2. Trimming removed 3 bases from V and 6 bases from J; junction bases left unmatched: 7. CDR1 LNHDA and CDR2 SQIVND come from the germline V gene (reference sequence). This CDR3 spans 15 amino acids. CDR3 amino acids: CASSIGGGRLNEQFF. DNA of the CDR3: TGTGCCAGTAGTATTGGCGGGGGGAGACTCAATGAGCAGTTCTTC.

The DNA for the CDR3 is TGTGCCAGCTCCCAGAAGACAGGGTGGTCCTACGAGCAGTACTTC. It yields the protein CASSQKTGWSYEQYF. The J gene is TRBJ2-7, the V gene TRBV18, with 7 bases aligning to TRBD1. Germline values: CDR1 KGHSH, CDR2 LQKENI. Trimming at V came to 6 bases and at J to 1 base, leaving 9 bases not matched to a gene. The length of the CDR3 is 15 residues.

This clone came up a few times. The chain joins TRBV7-3 to TRBJ2-5, with TRBD2 matching over 13 bases. From germline, CDR1 is SGHTA and CDR2 FQGTGA. The CDR3 consists of 16 residues. V gave up 5 bases and J gave up 2 bases; unmatched junction bases: 5. The DNA of the CDR3 is TGTGCCAGCAGCCAAGGGACTAGCGGGATTCAAGAGACCCAGTACTTC. This sequence encodes CASSQGTSGIQETQYF.

The J gene is TRBJ1-6, the V gene TRBV11-3; TRBD1 is a possible D gene (5 bases). CDR1 SGHNT and CDR2 YENEEA come from the germline V gene. Between the trimmed V and J ends, which lost 5 bases and 14 bases, there was a span of 16 bases. The CDR3 is 13 residues long. CDR3 coding DNA: TGTGCCAGCAGCAGTGGAGGACTAGGGGCCCTCCACTTT. Its translation is CASSSGGLGALHF.

This clone has more than one count but fewer than ten. The chain joins TRBV6-5 to TRBJ1-1, with D uncertain. CDR1 and CDR2 from the germline V gene are MNHEY and SVGAGI. V lost 1 base to trimming and J lost 7 bases, with 10 bases between them. There are 13 residues in the CDR3. The chain's CDR3 is CASSYLGEDEAFF. The CDR3 coding sequence is TGTGCCAGCAGTTACTTGGGAGAGGATGAAGCTTTCTTT.

This rearrangement joins TRBV6-1 to TRBJ2-2; the D is unclear. The CDR3 has 15 residues. Trimming took 3 bases from V and 5 from J, leaving 13 bases between them. Germline V lookup: CDR1 MNHNS, CDR2 SASEGT. The CDR3 spells CASSDKYKGTGELFF. CDR3 DNA sequence: TGTGCCAGCAGTGACAAGTATAAGGGAACCGGGGAGCTGTTTTTT.

This clone has just a few counts. This chain joins TRBV9 and TRBJ1-3; D gene uncertain. Trimming left V 3 bases short and J 1 base short, with 14 bases between. This CDR3 spans 16 amino acids. Germline V gene sequence: CDR1 SGDLS, CDR2 YYNGEE. CDR3 region: CASSARHLLSGNTIYF. The CDR3 DNA follows: TGTGCCAGCAGCGCCCGCCACCTCCTTTCTGGAAACACCATATATTTT.

This clone appeared a single time. The chain couples TRBV6-5 to TRBJ1-3; D is unresolved. This CDR3 spans 16 amino acids. Germline V gives CDR1 MNHEY, CDR2 SVGAGI. Trimming pared 4 bases from V and 0 bases from J, leaving 13 bases between. The chain's CDR3 is CASSWERLLSGNTIYF. The CDR3 region has the DNA TGTGCCAGCAGTTGGGAGAGATTACTCTCTGGAAACACCATATATTTT.

V and J are TRBV27 and TRBJ2-2; unclear D gene. The V gene's germline CDR1 is MNHEY and CDR2 SMNVEV (reference sequence). The CDR3 extends over 16 amino acids. V was shortened by 6 bases and J by 3 bases, with 17 bases between the two germline ends. The CDR3 DNA follows: TGTGCCAGCAGCCTGGACGGCGACGGGCACACCGGGGAGCTGTTTTTT. Protein sequence: CASSLDGDGHTGELFF.

This clone has just a few counts. The V and J genes are TRBV6-6 and TRBJ1-5; tentative D call: TRBD1 (6 bases). Deletions cut 6 bases from V and 9 bases from J, with 12 bases between. CDR3 length equals 12 residues. The germline V gene encodes CDR1 MNHNY and CDR2 SVGAGI (reference sequence). This CDR3 reads CASSTGKAPQHF. CDR3 DNA sequence: TGTGCCAGCAGCACAGGGAAGGCGCCCCAGCATTTT.

V gene TRBV9 combines with J gene TRBJ2-1; 9 bases match TRBD2. CDR3 length: 17 residues. The J segment lost 6 bases and the V segment lost 0 bases, leaving 10 bases of the junction unmatched. Germline lookup yields CDR1 SGDLS and CDR2 YYNGEE. The CDR3 reads CASSVASAGGSGNEQFF. For the CDR3, the DNA is TGTGCCAGCAGCGTAGCGTCTGCGGGAGGGTCGGGCAATGAGCAGTTCTTC.

The CDR3, as DNA: TGTGCCAGCAGCTTAACGATTGGGTCTACGCAGTATTTT. Amino acid sequence: CASSLTIGSTQYF. This chain uses TRBV7-3 with TRBJ2-3; D is ambiguous. This CDR3 has 13 amino acids. Germline CDR1 reads SGHTA; CDR2 reads FQGTGA. V lost 0 bases to trimming and J lost 8 bases, with 9 bases between them.